This record covers a single TCR beta chain. Antigen: not known. The data are from a study of T-cell memory formation after mild COVID-19. Study-level findings and limits: CD4+ contracting clones lay mainly in CM and EM, CD8+ ones in EMRA.

TCRdb itself ran the 5' RACE reads through MiXCR, one entry per CDR3 protein. The sample lists 120,000 to 150,000 distinct CDR3 sequences, 5.5% to 7% occurring once. Trimming took off 5 bases at V and 7 bases at J, with 11 bases between the two ends. This CDR3 comprises 12 residues. Germline CDR1 is MNHEY and CDR2 is SMNVEV (reference sequence). The source material was PBMCs or a T cell subset sorted from them (not recorded which). The chain couples TRBV27 to TRBJ1-1; D not resolved. This sequence was found in an adult woman who had mild COVID-19 (a few samples of this study predate the infection). Cell type and time point are not known. CDR3 in amino acids: CASSELSGEAFF. For the CDR3, the DNA is TGTGCCAGCAGTGAACTTTCCGGTGAAGCTTTCTTT.